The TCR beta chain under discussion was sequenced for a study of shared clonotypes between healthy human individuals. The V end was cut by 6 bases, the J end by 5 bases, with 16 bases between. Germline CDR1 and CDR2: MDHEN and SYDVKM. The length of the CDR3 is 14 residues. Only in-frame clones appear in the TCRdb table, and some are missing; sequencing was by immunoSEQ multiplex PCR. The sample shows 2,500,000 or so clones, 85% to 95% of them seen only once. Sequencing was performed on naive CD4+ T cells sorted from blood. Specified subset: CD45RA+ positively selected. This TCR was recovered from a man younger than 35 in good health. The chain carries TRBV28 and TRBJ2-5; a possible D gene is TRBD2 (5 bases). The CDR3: CASSFTNTGETQYF. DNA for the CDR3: TGTGCCAGCAGCTTTACAAATACGGGGGAGACCCAGTACTTC.